The 5 T cell receptor beta chains presented below share a single source sample, sequenced in a study of control samples from healthy donors and cancer patients. Profiling relied on immunoSEQ multiplex PCR, and the TCRdb table lists in-frame clones only, not all of them. The table lists about 120,000 clones, around nine tenths of them singletons, with 9.5% to 13% in the top ten. The sequencing input was blood. The receptors were gathered from a man aged 25 to 45 in good health.

The table lists this clone with a few counts. The chain couples TRBV6-6 to TRBJ2-1, with D possibly being TRBD1 (6 bases). The CDR3 extends over 13 amino acids. V dropped 5 bases and J dropped 5 bases, with 10 bases sitting between them. Germline assignment: CDR1 MNHNY and CDR2 SVGAGI (reference sequence). The CDR3 bases are TGTGCCAGCAGTCGCGACAGGAACAATGAGCAGTTCTTC. It encodes CASSRDRNNEQFF.

The V gene is TRBV24-1, the J gene TRBJ2-2; TRBD1 might be the D (5 bases). V was trimmed by 0 bases and J by 7 bases, leaving 17 bases between them. The germline gives CDR1 KGHDR, CDR2 SFDVKD. This CDR3 has 17 amino acids. The CDR3 here is CATSDLGPLGRSGELFF. The CDR3 DNA reads as TGTGCCACCAGTGATTTGGGACCCCTGGGGCGAAGCGGGGAGCTGTTTTTT.

V usage is TRBV30 and J usage is TRBJ2-7; no reliable D call. V was trimmed by 1 base and J by 0 bases, leaving 7 bases between them. This CDR3 spans 13 amino acids. Germline loops: CDR1 GTSNPN, CDR2 SVGIG (reference sequence). The CDR3 loop reads CAWSDGFSYEQYF. The CDR3 coding sequence is TGTGCCTGGAGTGACGGGTTCTCCTACGAGCAGTACTTC. The full variable domain, rest sourced from reference TRBV30 and TRBJ2-7, is SQTIHQWPATLVQPVGSPLSLECTVEGTSNPNLYWYRQAAGRGLQLLFYSVGIGQISSEVPQNLSASRPQDRQFILSSKKLLLSDSGFYLCAWSDGFSYEQYFGPGTRLTVT.

V gene TRBV7-8 combines with J gene TRBJ1-1; TRBD1 matches at 10 bases. The trim removed 3 bases at V and 4 bases at J, leaving 5 bases unmatched. The CDR3 has 15 residues. Germline V gives CDR1 SGHVS, CDR2 FQNEAQ. CDR3 loop: CASSLTGGASTEAFF. The CDR3 region has the DNA TGTGCCAGCAGCTTGACAGGGGGCGCTTCCACTGAAGCTTTCTTT.

The V gene is TRBV9, the J gene TRBJ2-5; 8 bases map to TRBD2. The V and J ends lost 2 bases and 5 bases, in that order; junction bases with no gene match: 2. This CDR3 comprises 13 residues. Per germline, CDR1 SGDLS and CDR2 YYNGEE. The CDR3 here is CASSVGGVETQYF. In DNA, the CDR3 is TGTGCCAGCAGCGTCGGGGGGGTGGAGACCCAGTACTTC. The whole variable domain, remainder taken from reference TRBV9 and TRBJ2-5, is DSGVTQTPKHLITATGQRVTLRCSPRSGDLSVYWYQQSLDQGLQFLIQYYNGEERAKGNILERFSAQQFPDLHSELNLSSLELGDSALYFCASSVGGVETQYFGPGTRLLVL.